These 17 T cell receptor beta chains originate from one sample sequenced in a study of T cell responses to AZD1222 COVID-19 vaccine. The table came from immunoSEQ multiplex PCR; TCRdb's copy has only in-frame clones and leaves some out. The sample holds 100,000 or so clones, about 94% seen once. The source was peripheral blood, collected on day 0 of AZD1222 vaccination. The receptors here all came from an adult in good health.

The chain combines TRBV19 with TRBJ1-3; tentatively, D is TRBD1 (6 bases). Trimming left V 8 bases short and J 0 bases short, with 14 bases between. CDR1 LNHDA and CDR2 SQIVND come from the germline V gene (reference sequence). This CDR3 has 15 residues. CDR3 in amino acids: CASEAQGDSGNTIYF. CDR3 in DNA: TGTGCCAGTGAGGCACAGGGAGACTCTGGAAACACCATATATTTT.

The gene calls are TRBV3-1 (or the pseudogene TRBV3-2) and TRBJ2-5, with TRBD2 matching over 7 bases. The ends lost 4 bases at V and 0 bases at J; junction bases unmatched: 20. CDR3 length equals 20 residues. Germline CDR1 LGHDT, CDR2 YNNKEL (reference sequence). The CDR3 DNA is TGTGCCAGCAGCCCCGGAGGACTAGAAATGCCGTCTTTGTACCAAGAGACCCAGTACTTC. It yields the protein CASSPGGLEMPSLYQETQYF.

The J gene is TRBJ1-1, the V gene TRBV6-1, with 7 positions matching TRBD1. The ends lost 3 bases at V and 3 bases at J; junction bases unmatched: 7. CDR3 length: 15 residues. Germline CDR1 is MNHNS and CDR2 is SASEGT. The CDR3 DNA sequence: TGTGCCAGCAGTGATGGGGGACAGAGGGACACTGAAGCTTTCTTT. It is translated as CASSDGGQRDTEAFF.

The rearrangement joins TRBV11-2 to TRBJ1-2; no clear D. V shed 2 bases and J shed 1 base, with 11 bases lying between them. Germline V lookup: CDR1 SGHAT, CDR2 FQNNGV. The CDR3 consists of 15 residues. The CDR3, as DNA: TGTGCCAGCAGCTTACTCGGGCCGAATAACTATGGCTACACCTTC. It yields the protein CASSLLGPNNYGYTF.

Only one count was recorded for this clone. The chain couples TRBV5-6 to TRBJ1-2, with TRBD1 matching 9 bases. The germline V gene encodes CDR1 SGHDT and CDR2 YYEEEE. CDR3 length equals 15 residues. After removal of 4 bases from V and 7 bases from J, the junction contained 11 bases not matched to a gene. The CDR3 reads CASSIGSGQGFGYTF. The CDR3 coding sequence is TGTGCCAGCAGCATTGGTTCGGGACAGGGCTTTGGCTACACCTTC.

The rearrangement links TRBV7-2 to TRBJ2-5; D call uncertain. With 4 bases removed from V and 5 bases from J, the gap between germline ends came to 11 bases. This CDR3 spans 13 amino acids. CDR1 is SGHTA and CDR2 is FQGNSA in the germline V gene. CDR3 sequence (DNA): TGTGCCAGCAGCTACAGAATTCAGGAGACCCAGTACTTC. It translates to CASSYRIQETQYF.

This sequence joins TRBV4-1 and TRBJ2-3; possible D gene TRBD2, 5 bases. The CDR3 has 13 amino acids. Per the germline V gene, CDR1 is MGHRA and CDR2 is YSYEKL. The V gene lost 4 bases and the J gene lost 8 bases, with 13 bases spanning the gap. CDR3 sequence: CASSPPTRVTQYF. The CDR3 DNA reads as TGCGCCAGCAGCCCACCCACTAGGGTTACGCAGTATTTT.

In its sample, this clone was seen once. The rearrangement links TRBV7-9 to TRBJ1-3; 9 bases agree with TRBD1. The CDR3 has 16 amino acids. V was pared by 2 bases and J by 3 bases, with 5 bases of the junction left unmatched. The germline gives CDR1 SEHNR, CDR2 FQNEAQ (reference sequence). CDR3 nucleotide sequence: TGTGCCAGCAGCTTATCCTGGGACAGGGATGGAAACACCATATATTTT. It codes for CASSLSWDRDGNTIYF.

The chain joins TRBV7-8 to TRBJ1-4; tentative D call: TRBD1 (5 bases). Trimming cost V 5 bases and J 2 bases, with 15 bases left between them. This CDR3 comprises 16 residues. The germline CDR1 and CDR2 sequences are SGHVS and FQNEAQ. The CDR3 DNA follows: TGTGCCAGCAGCCCAGGAGGGGCGCGGACTAATGAAAAACTGTTTTTT. This codes for CASSPGGARTNEKLFF.

The V call is TRBV29-1, the J call TRBJ1-3; D is uncertain. Trimming shortened V by 4 bases and J by 3 bases, and 13 bases separated the two germline ends. This CDR3 is 14 amino acids long. From germline, CDR1 is SQVTM and CDR2 ANQGSEA. As DNA, the CDR3 is TGCAGCGTTGCATATACGGGAGGTGGAAACACCATATATTTT. Amino acids: CSVAYTGGGNTIYF.

This chain connects TRBV2 to TRBJ1-5, with D possibly being TRBD1 (6 bases). The CDR3 contains 15 residues. V lost 4 bases and J 4 bases, leaving 14 bases between the germline ends. Germline V gene sequence: CDR1 SNHLY, CDR2 FYNNEI. In nucleotides, the CDR3 is TGTGCCAGCAGTGTGTGGGGGGCGGGTAATCAGCCCCAGCATTTT. It codes for CASSVWGAGNQPQHF.

The chain joins TRBV28 to TRBJ1-5; possibly TRBD1 for D (5 bases). The germline CDR1 and CDR2 sequences are MDHEN and SYDVKM. CDR3 length: 15 amino acids. The ends were cut back, 8 bases at V and 6 bases at J, with 20 bases in the middle. The CDR3 nucleotides read TGTGCCAGCGCCAAATTTGACCAGGGTAGTCAGCCCCAGCATTTT. Protein sequence: CASAKFDQGSQPQHF.

V and J are TRBV13 and TRBJ1-1, with a possible D match to TRBD1 (6 bases). The CDR3 spans 15 residues. V was clipped by 7 bases and J by 2 bases, with 17 bases between them. The germline CDR1 and CDR2 sequences are PRHDT and FYEKMQ (reference sequence). The CDR3 region is CASNLQSGQNTEAFF. The CDR3 DNA reads as TGTGCCAGCAATCTACAGTCGGGACAAAACACTGAAGCTTTCTTT.

This chain links TRBV6-5 with TRBJ1-1; D may be TRBD1 (5 bases). Germline values: CDR1 MNHEY, CDR2 SVGAGI. There are 15 residues in the CDR3. Deletions cut 6 bases from V and 4 bases from J, with 18 bases between. The CDR3 region is CASSPFAGGRTEAFF. The CDR3 bases are TGTGCCAGCAGCCCCTTCGCGGGGGGTCGCACTGAAGCTTTCTTT.

The V call is TRBV7-2, the J call TRBJ1-1; 8 bases agree with TRBD1. V shed 1 base, J shed 2 bases, and the junction held 3 bases outside the gene matches. The CDR3 consists of 15 residues. Germline V gene lookup returns CDR1 SGHTA and CDR2 FQGNSA. CDR3 bases: TGTGCCAGCAGCTTAGGGGCAGGGGGCAACACTGAAGCTTTCTTT. Protein sequence: CASSLGAGGNTEAFF.

J is TRBJ1-1 and V is TRBV5-1, with a weak D call TRBD1 (5 bases). Germline V gene data show CDR1 as SGHRS and CDR2 as YFSETQ. The V end lost 8 bases, the J end lost 4 bases, and 18 bases lay between the germline ends. The CDR3 covers 14 residues. The CDR3 is CASSTSGGSTEAFF. CDR3 DNA sequence: TGCGCCAGTAGCACTTCGGGGGGAAGCACTGAAGCTTTCTTT.

The rearrangement links TRBV5-1 to TRBJ2-5; D not certain. V lost 0 bases, J lost 1 base, and 10 bases lay in between. The CDR3 is 15 amino acids. Germline V gene data show CDR1 as SGHRS and CDR2 as YFSETQ. Here the CDR3 reads CASSLGQPPQETQYF. In nucleotides, the CDR3 is TGCGCCAGCAGCTTGGGGCAGCCGCCCCAAGAGACCCAGTACTTC.